This T cell receptor (beta chain) derives from a study of CD8 T cells in Susac syndrome. The V and J ends lost 5 bases and 5 bases, in that order; junction bases with no gene match: 12. Germline CDR1 reads SGHTA; CDR2 reads FQGNSA. The CDR3 spans 16 residues. cDNA came from about 0.5 to 1 ug RNA primed by random hexamers. Each CDR3 protein is one row after TCRdb ran MiXCR on the immunoSEQ multiplex PCR reads. The sample lists a few hundred thousand distinct CDR3 sequences, around 90% occurring once. The sequencing input was CD8+ T cells from PBMCs. This chain connects TRBV7-2 to TRBJ2-1; 7 positions agree with TRBD2. This sequence originates from a human donor with multiple sclerosis. The DNA of the CDR3 is TGTGCCAGCAGCGCTCGCCACGGCGGGAGCCACAATGAGCAGTTCTTC. Translated, it gives CASSARHGGSHNEQFF.